This is a list of T cell receptor beta chains from one sample in a study of cytomegalovirus exposure and HLA in healthy donors. Produced via immunoSEQ multiplex PCR; TCRdb's table is partial and in-frame only. The data hold some 100,000 clones, with around 88% observed a single time. The sequenced sample was PBMCs. The receptors were gathered from a man aged 18 to 29 in good health and CMV-seronegative. CDR3s include the opening cysteine and the closing phenylalanine or tryptophan. D genes are given only for firm matches.

d_call	v_call	j_call	cdr3_nt	cdr3_aa
-	TRBV28	TRBJ1-2	TGTGCCAGTACCTCTATGTCGGGCTACACCTTC	CASTSMSGYTF
-	TRBV19	TRBJ1-5	TGTGCCAGTAGTATAGAGGGCAGGGTGTTTAATCAGCCCCAGCATTTT	CASSIEGRVFNQPQHF
TRBD1	TRBV28	TRBJ1-2	TGTGCCAGCAGCGGGGCAGGGGGCGGCCCCGGCTACACCTTC	CASSGAGGGPGYTF
TRBD1	TRBV7-6	TRBJ2-7	TGTGCCAGCAGCTTAGCGGACCTCCGGGCCAGGGGGCGCGAGCAGTACTTC	CASSLADLRARGREQYF
-	TRBV7-2	TRBJ2-3	TGTGCCAGCAGCTTAGAACGGGGAGGCACAGATACGCAGTATTTT	CASSLERGGTDTQYF
-	TRBV27	TRBJ1-4	TGTGCCAGCAGTTTATCCCCTCGGGTCCGGACAACTAATGAAAAACTGTTTTTT	CASSLSPRVRTTNEKLFF
TRBD1	TRBV28	TRBJ1-2	TGTGCCAGCAGTTCACCGGGACAGGGGAGCTACACCTTC	CASSSPGQGSYTF
TRBD1	TRBV7-8	TRBJ2-7	TGTGCCAGCAGCGTCATATTTGCCGGGACAGCAATCTACGAGCAGTACTTC	CASSVIFAGTAIYEQYF
TRBD2	TRBV7-2	TRBJ2-5	TGTGCCAGCAGCCCATCGCGGGGGGGGGCAGAGACCCAGTACTTC	CASSPSRGGAETQYF
-	TRBV5-1	TRBJ2-3	TGCGCCAGCAGCTTGGAACAGCCTACAGATACGCAGTATTTT	CASSLEQPTDTQYF
-	TRBV6-1	TRBJ2-3	TGTGCCAGCAGATCAGGGGTCACGGGCACAGATACGCAGTATTTT	CASRSGVTGTDTQYF
-	TRBV2	TRBJ2-4	TGTGCCAGCAGTGACGGGGTTCAGTACTTC	CASSDGVQYF
TRBD1	TRBV5-6	TRBJ1-2	TGTGCCAGCAGCTGGGACAGGAATGGCTACACCTTC	CASSWDRNGYTF
-	TRBV5-1	TRBJ2-1	TGCGCCAGCAGCCTACATAGCGTAGCATACAATGAGCAGTTCTTC	CASSLHSVAYNEQFF
-	TRBV2	TRBJ2-7	TGTGCCAGCAGTGATTACGGCGGTTACGAGCAGTACTTC	CASSDYGGYEQYF